This T cell receptor beta chain came from a study of control samples from healthy donors and cancer patients. Germline values: CDR1 SNHLY, CDR2 FYNNEI. This CDR3 region has 15 residues. V lost 6 bases, J lost 0 bases, and 12 bases lay in between. Data came from immunoSEQ multiplex PCR; TCRdb stores just in-frame clones and leaves some out. The table includes roughly 200,000 clones, 90% to 95% detected once. The V and J genes are TRBV2 and TRBJ2-1; D possibly corresponds to TRBD2 (5 bases). Input material: blood. This TCR was sampled from a man between 18 and 29 years old in good health. The CDR3 nucleotides read TGTGCCAGCAGAGAATCAACTAGCTCCTACAATGAGCAGTTCTTC. Protein: CASRESTSSYNEQFF.